These T cell receptor beta chains were read from a single sample in a study of blood T cells in healthy people across ages. TCRdb reanalysed the 5' RACE reads using MiXCR and keeps one entry per CDR3 protein. The table has fewer than 2,000,000 distinct CDR3 sequences, about 31% seen once. What was sequenced was blood. The receptors were sampled from a woman aged 25-40 years in good health. The CDR3 runs from the conserved cysteine through the conserved F or W. The D gene is left open where the match is weak. Clone size is stated in some rows and not others, as once, few, many or a class when expanded.

CDR3aa: CASTLGRGKSLLDNEQFF
CDR3nt: TGTGCCAGCACCCTGGGGAGGGGGAAATCTCTTTTGGACAATGAGCAGTTCTTC
d_gene: -
j_gene: TRBJ2-1
v_gene: TRBV11-1
abundance: -

CDR3aa: CASSDGQGGGNEQFF
CDR3nt: TGTGCCAGCAGTGACGGACAGGGGGGGGGCAATGAGCAGTTCTTC
d_gene: TRBD1
j_gene: TRBJ2-1
v_gene: TRBV6-1
abundance: -

CDR3aa: CATSRDRLSGGEETQYF
CDR3nt: TGTGCCACCAGCAGAGATCGGTTAAGCGGGGGGGAGGAGACCCAGTACTTC
d_gene: TRBD2
j_gene: TRBJ2-5
v_gene: TRBV15
abundance: few

CDR3aa: CSVGQGTWGEQFF
CDR3nt: TGCAGCGTCGGACAGGGGACGTGGGGAGAGCAGTTCTTC
d_gene: TRBD1
j_gene: TRBJ2-1
v_gene: TRBV29-1
abundance: many

CDR3aa: CASSFSQSSYEQYF
CDR3nt: TGTGCCAGCAGTTTTAGCCAATCCTCCTACGAGCAGTACTTC
d_gene: -
j_gene: TRBJ2-7
v_gene: TRBV27
abundance: few

CDR3aa: CASSQPLTGESYEQYF
CDR3nt: TGTGCCAGCAGTCAACCCTTGACAGGGGAATCCTACGAGCAGTACTTC
d_gene: TRBD1
j_gene: TRBJ2-7
v_gene: TRBV6-1
abundance: -

CDR3aa: CASSLVSEGAKTQYF
CDR3nt: TGTGCCAGCAGCTTAGTTTCCGAGGGTGCGAAGACCCAGTACTTC
d_gene: -
j_gene: TRBJ2-5
v_gene: TRBV7-2
abundance: -

CDR3aa: CASSQLGQGAYGYTF
CDR3nt: TGTGCCAGCAGCCAACTCGGACAGGGAGCCTATGGCTACACCTTC
d_gene: TRBD1
j_gene: TRBJ1-2
v_gene: TRBV3-1
abundance: -

CDR3aa: CATRTSTDTQYF
CDR3nt: TGTGCCACCCGGACTAGCACAGATACGCAGTATTTT
d_gene: -
j_gene: TRBJ2-3
v_gene: TRBV28
abundance: few

CDR3aa: CASWGLHGYTF
CDR3nt: TGTGCCAGTTGGGGTCTACATGGCTACACCTTC
d_gene: -
j_gene: TRBJ1-2
v_gene: TRBV3-1
abundance: few

CDR3aa: CASAVTGSYEQYF
CDR3nt: TGTGCCAGCGCCGTTACAGGCTCCTACGAGCAGTACTTC
d_gene: -
j_gene: TRBJ2-7
v_gene: TRBV2
abundance: few

CDR3aa: CASSRRALYRNEQFF
CDR3nt: TGTGCCAGCAGCCGCCGGGCATTGTACAGGAATGAGCAGTTCTTC
d_gene: -
j_gene: TRBJ2-1
v_gene: TRBV7-2
abundance: few

CDR3aa: CAWSVPGVGGYTF
CDR3nt: TGTGCCTGGAGTGTACCGGGCGTGGGTGGCTACACCTTC
d_gene: -
j_gene: TRBJ1-2
v_gene: TRBV30
abundance: -

CDR3aa: CASSIRREGTGELFF
CDR3nt: TGTGCCAGCAGCATCAGGAGGGAAGGGACCGGGGAGCTGTTTTTT
d_gene: -
j_gene: TRBJ2-2
v_gene: TRBV12-3/TRBV12-4
abundance: few

CDR3aa: CASSPGRTKTYEQYF
CDR3nt: TGTGCCAGCTCACCAGGACGTACTAAAACCTACGAGCAGTACTTC
d_gene: -
j_gene: TRBJ2-7
v_gene: TRBV18
abundance: -

CDR3aa: CASMQQGDQPQHF
CDR3nt: TGTGCCAGCATGCAACAGGGGGATCAGCCCCAGCATTTT
d_gene: TRBD1
j_gene: TRBJ1-5
v_gene: TRBV28
abundance: -

CDR3aa: CASSLTGIDSKQPQHF
CDR3nt: TGTGCCAGCAGCTTAACAGGGATCGATAGCAAACAGCCCCAGCATTTT
d_gene: -
j_gene: TRBJ1-5
v_gene: TRBV7-8
abundance: -